Below, one T cell receptor beta chain is given with its context. No antigen is known for it. The protocol was immunoSEQ multiplex PCR, while the TCRdb copy is restricted to in-frame clones and leaves out a portion. The sample consists of tens of thousands of clones, 77% of them appearing once. Blood was drawn at the time of colonoscopy. The data belong to a study of pediatric ulcerative colitis. Broader study findings: Blood samples from a couple of patients yielded substantially fewer templates and were excluded from blood-rectal overlap analysis.

This receptor was taken from a boy aged 10-17 years with moderate ulcerative colitis. Sequencing was carried out using blood.

Here the CDR3 DNA reads TGTGCCAGCAGCCCCGCCCGGTCTCCGACTGAAGCTTTCTTT. Protein sequence: CASSPARSPTEAFF. The chain employs TRBV7-3 and TRBJ1-1; D gene uncertain. The CDR3 contains 14 residues. In germline, CDR1 is SGHTA, CDR2 FQGTGA. Trimming took 5 bases from V and 5 from J, leaving 15 bases between them.